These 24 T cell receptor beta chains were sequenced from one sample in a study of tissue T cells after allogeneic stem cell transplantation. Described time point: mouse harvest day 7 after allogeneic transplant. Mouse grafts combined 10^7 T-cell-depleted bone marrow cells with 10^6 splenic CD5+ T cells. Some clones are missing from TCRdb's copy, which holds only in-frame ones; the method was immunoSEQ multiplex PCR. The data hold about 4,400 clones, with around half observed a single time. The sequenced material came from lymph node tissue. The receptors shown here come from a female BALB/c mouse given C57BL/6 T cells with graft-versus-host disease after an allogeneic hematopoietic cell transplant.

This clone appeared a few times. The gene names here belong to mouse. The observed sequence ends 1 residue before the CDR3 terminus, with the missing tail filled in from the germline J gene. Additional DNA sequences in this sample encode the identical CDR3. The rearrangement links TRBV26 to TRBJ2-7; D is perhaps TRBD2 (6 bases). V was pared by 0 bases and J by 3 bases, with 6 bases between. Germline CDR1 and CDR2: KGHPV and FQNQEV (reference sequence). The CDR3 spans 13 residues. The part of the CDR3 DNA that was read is TGTGCCAGCAGTCTGTCTGGGGGCTATGAACAGTAC. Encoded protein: CASSLSGGYEQY. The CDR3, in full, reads CASSLSGGYEQYF.

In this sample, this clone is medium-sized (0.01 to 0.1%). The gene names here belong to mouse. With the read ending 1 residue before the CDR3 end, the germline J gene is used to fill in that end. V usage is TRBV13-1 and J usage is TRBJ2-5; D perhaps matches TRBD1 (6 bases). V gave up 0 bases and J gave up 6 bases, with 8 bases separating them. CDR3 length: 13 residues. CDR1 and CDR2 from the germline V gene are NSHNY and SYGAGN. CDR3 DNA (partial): TGTGCCAGCAGTGATGACAGGGTTGACACCCAGTAC. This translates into CASSDDRVDTQY. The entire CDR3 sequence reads CASSDDRVDTQYF.

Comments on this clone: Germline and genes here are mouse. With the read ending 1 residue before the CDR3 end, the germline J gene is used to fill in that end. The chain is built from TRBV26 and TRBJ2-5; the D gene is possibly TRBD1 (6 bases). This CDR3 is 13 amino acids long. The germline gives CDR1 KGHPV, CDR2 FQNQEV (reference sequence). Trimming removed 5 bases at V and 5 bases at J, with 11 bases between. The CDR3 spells CASSSRGPDTQYF. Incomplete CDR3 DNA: TGTGCCAGCAGTTCCAGGGGACCAGACACCCAGTAC.

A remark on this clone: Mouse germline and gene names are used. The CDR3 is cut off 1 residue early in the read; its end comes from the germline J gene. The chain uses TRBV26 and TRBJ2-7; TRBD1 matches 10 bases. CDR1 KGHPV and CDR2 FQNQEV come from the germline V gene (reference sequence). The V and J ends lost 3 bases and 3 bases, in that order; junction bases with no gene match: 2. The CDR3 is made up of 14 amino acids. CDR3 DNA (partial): TGTGCCAGCAGTCTCGGGACAGGGGTCTATGAACAGTAC. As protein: CASSLGTGVYEQY. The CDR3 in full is CASSLGTGVYEQYF.

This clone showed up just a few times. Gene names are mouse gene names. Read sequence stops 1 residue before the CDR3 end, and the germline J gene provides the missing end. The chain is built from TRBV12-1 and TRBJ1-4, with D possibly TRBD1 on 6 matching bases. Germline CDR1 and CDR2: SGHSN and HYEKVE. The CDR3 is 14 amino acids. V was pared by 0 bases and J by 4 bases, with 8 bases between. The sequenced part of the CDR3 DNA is TGTGCCAGCTCTCTCGGGGACATCAACGAAAGATTATTT. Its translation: CASSLGDINERLF. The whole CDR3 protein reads CASSLGDINERLFF.

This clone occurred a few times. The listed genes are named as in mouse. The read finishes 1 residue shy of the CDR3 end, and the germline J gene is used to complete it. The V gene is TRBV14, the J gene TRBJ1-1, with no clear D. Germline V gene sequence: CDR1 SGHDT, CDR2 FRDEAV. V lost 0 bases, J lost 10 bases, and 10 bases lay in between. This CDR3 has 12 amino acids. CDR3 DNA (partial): TGTGCCAGCAGTTTCTGGCAGAAAGGAGTCTTC. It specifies CASSFWQKGVF. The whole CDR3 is CASSFWQKGVFF.

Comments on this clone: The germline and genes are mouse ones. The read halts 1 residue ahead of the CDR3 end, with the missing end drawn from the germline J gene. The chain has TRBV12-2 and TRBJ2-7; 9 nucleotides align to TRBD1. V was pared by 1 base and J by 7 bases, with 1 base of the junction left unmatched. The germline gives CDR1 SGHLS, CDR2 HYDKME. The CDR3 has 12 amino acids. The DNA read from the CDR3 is TGTGCCAGCTCTCTGGACAGGGGAGAACAGTAC. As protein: CASSLDRGEQY. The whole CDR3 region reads CASSLDRGEQYF.

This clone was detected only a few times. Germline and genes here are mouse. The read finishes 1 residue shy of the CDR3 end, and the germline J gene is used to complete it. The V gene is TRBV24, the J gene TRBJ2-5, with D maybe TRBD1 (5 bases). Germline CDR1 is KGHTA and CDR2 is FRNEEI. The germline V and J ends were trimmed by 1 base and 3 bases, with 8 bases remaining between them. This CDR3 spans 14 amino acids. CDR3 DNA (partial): TGTGCCAGCAGTCTGTCCAGGGCTCAAGACACCCAGTAC. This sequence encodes CASSLSRAQDTQY. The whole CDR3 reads CASSLSRAQDTQYF.

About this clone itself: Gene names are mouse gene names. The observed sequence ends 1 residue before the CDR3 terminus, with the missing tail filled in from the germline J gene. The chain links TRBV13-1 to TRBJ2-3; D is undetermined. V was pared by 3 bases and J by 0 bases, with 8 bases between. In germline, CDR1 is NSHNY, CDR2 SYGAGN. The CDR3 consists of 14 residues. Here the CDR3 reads CASSGPISAETLYF. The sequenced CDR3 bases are TGTGCCAGCAGTGGACCCATTAGTGCAGAAACGCTGTAT.

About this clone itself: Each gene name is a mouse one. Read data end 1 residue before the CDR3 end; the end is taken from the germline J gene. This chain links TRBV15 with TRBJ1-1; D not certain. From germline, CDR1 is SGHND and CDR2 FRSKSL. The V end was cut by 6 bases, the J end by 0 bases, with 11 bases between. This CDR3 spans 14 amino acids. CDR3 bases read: TGTGCCAGCAGGCTCGGAGGACCAAACACAGAAGTCTTC. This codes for CASRLGGPNTEVF. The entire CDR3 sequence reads CASRLGGPNTEVFF.

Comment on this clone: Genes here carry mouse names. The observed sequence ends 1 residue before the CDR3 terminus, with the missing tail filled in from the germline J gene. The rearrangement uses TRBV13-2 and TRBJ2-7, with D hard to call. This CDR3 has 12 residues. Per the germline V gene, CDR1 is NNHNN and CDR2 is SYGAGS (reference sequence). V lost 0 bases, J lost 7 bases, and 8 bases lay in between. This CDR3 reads CASGDDTLEQYF. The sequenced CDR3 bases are TGTGCCAGCGGTGATGACACCTTAGAACAGTAC.

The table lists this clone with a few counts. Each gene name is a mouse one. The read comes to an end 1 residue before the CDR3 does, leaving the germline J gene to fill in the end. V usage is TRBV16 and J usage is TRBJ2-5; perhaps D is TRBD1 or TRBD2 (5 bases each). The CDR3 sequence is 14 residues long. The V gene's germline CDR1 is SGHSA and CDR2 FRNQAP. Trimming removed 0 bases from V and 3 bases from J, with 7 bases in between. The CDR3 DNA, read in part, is TGTGCAAGCAGCTTAGATGGGGCGCAAGACACCCAGTAC. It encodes CASSLDGAQDTQY. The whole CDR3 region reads CASSLDGAQDTQYF.

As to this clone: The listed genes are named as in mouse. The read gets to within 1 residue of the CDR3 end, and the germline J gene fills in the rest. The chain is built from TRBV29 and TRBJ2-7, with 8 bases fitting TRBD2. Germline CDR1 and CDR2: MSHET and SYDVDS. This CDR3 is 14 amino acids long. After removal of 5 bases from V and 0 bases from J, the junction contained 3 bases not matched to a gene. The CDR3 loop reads CASSPGTGSYEQYF. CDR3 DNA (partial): TGTGCTAGCAGTCCCGGGACTGGCTCCTATGAACAGTAC.

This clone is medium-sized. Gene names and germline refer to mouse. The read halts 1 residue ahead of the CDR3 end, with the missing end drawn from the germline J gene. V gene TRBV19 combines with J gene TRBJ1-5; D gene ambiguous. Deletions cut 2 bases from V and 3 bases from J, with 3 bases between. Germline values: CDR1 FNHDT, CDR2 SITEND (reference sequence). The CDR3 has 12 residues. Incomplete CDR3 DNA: TGTGCCAGCAGTATTCTCAACCAGGCTCCGCTT. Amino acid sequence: CASSILNQAPL. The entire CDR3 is CASSILNQAPLF. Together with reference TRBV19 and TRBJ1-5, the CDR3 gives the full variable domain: GGIITQTPKFLIGQEGQKLTLKCQQNFNHDTMYWYRQDSGKGLRLIYYSITENDLQKGDLSEGYDASREKKSSFSLTVTSAQKNEMAVFLCASSILNQAPLFGEGTRLSVL.

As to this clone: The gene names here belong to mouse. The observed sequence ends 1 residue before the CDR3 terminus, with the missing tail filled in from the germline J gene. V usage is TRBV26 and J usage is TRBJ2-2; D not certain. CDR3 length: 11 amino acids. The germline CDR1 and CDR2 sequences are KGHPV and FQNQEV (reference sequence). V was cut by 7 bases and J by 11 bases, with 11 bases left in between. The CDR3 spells CASTNTAQLYF. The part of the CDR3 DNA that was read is TGTGCCAGCACCAACACCGCCCAGCTCTAC.

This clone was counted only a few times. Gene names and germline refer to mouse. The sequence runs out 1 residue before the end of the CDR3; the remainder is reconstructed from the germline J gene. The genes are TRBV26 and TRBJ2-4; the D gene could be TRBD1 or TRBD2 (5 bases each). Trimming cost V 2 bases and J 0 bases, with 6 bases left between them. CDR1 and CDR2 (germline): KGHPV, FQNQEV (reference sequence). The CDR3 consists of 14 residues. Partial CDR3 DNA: TGTGCCAGCAGTCTGGGGGCTAGTCAAAACACCTTGTAC. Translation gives CASSLGASQNTLY. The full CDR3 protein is CASSLGASQNTLYF.

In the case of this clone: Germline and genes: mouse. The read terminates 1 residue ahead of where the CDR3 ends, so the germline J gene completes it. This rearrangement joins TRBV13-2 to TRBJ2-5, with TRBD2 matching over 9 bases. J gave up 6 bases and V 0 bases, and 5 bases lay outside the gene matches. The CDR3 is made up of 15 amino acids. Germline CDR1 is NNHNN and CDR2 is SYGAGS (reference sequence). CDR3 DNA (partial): TGTGCCAGCGGTGATGCTTGGGGGGGCGCGGACACCCAGTAC. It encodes CASGDAWGGADTQY. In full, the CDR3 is CASGDAWGGADTQYF.

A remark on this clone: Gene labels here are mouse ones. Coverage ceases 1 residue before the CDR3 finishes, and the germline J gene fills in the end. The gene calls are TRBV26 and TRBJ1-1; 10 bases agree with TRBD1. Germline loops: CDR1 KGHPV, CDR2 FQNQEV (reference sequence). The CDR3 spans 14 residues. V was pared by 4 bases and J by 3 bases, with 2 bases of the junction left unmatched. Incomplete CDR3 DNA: TGTGCCAGCAGTCCGACAGGGGGCTACACAGAAGTCTTC. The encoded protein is CASSPTGGYTEVF. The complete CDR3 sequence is CASSPTGGYTEVFF.

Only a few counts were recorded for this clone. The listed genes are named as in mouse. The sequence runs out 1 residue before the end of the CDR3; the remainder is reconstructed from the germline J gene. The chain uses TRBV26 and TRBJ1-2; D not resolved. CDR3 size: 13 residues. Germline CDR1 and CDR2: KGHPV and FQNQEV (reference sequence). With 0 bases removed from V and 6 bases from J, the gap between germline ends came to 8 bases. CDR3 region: CASSLSRATDYTF. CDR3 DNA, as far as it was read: TGTGCCAGCAGTCTGTCCCGGGCAACCGACTACACC.

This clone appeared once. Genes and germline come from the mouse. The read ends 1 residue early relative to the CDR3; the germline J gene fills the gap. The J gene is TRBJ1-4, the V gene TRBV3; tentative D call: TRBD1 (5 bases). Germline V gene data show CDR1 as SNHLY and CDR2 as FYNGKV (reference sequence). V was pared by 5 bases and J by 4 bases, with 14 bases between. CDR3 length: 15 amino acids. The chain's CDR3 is CASSPGGGGNERLFF. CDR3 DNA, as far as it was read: TGTGCCAGCAGCCCCGGGGGGGGAGGCAACGAAAGATTATTT.

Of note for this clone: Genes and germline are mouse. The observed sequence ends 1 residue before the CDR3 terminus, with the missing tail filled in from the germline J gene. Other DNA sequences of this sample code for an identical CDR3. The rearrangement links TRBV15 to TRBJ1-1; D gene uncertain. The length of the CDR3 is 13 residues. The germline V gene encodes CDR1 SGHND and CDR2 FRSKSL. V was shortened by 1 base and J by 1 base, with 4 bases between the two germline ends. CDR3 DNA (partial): TGTGCCAGCAGTTTAGGAGAAAACACAGAAGTCTTC. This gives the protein CASSLGENTEVF. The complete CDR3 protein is CASSLGENTEVFF.

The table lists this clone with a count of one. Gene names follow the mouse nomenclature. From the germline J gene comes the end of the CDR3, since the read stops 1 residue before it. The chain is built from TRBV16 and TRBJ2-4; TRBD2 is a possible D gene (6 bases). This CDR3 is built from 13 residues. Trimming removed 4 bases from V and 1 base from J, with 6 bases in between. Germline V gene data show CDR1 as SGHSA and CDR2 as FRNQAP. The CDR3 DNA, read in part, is TGTGCAAGCAGCTACTGGGGTCAAAACACCTTGTAC. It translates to CASSYWGQNTLY. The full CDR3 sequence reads CASSYWGQNTLYF.

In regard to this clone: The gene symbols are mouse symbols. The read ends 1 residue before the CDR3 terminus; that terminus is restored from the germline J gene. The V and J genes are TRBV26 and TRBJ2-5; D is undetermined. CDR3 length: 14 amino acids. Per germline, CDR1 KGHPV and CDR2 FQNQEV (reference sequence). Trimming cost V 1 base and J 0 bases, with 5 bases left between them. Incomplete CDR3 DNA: TGTGCCAGCAGTCTGTTCAGTAACCAAGACACCCAGTAC. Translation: CASSLFSNQDTQY. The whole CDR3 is CASSLFSNQDTQYF.

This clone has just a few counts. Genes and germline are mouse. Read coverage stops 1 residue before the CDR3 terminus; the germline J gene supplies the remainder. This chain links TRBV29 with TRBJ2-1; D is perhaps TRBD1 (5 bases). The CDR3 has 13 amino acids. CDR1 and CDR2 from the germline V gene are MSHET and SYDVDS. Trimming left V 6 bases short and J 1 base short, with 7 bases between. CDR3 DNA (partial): TGTGCTAGCAGGACAGAAAACTATGCTGAGCAGTTC. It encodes CASRTENYAEQF. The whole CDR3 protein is CASRTENYAEQFF.